The rows below give T cell receptor beta chains drawn from one sample of a study of beta chain features in type 1 diabetes. Using immunoSEQ multiplex PCR, the repertoire was profiled, and TCRdb retains in-frame clones only, with some absent. The table includes hundreds of thousands of clones, 14% detected once. The sequenced material came from naive CD4+ T cells from blood. The receptors were gathered from a man aged 25-45 years in good health. Both conserved end residues are part of each CDR3. A D gene is named only where the DNA matches it firmly. Only some rows state a clone size, as once, few, many or a class for expanded clones.

D,J,V,size,CDR3,DNA
NA,TRBJ1-2,TRBV2,few,CASSGDDRGYTF,TGTGCCAGCAGCGGTGACGACAGGGGCTACACCTTC
NA,TRBJ2-2,TRBV7-9,NA,CASSLESGELFF,TGTGCCAGCAGCTTAGAGTCTGGGGAGCTGTTTTTT
NA,TRBJ2-6,TRBV7-2,few,CASSVMVPGANVLTF,TGTGCCAGCAGCGTAATGGTTCCTGGGGCCAACGTCCTGACTTTC
NA,TRBJ1-1,TRBV29-1,few,CSATGYTEAFF,TGCAGCGCAACAGGGTACACTGAAGCTTTCTTT
TRBD2,TRBJ2-3,TRBV5-4,few,CASSSGGETDTQYF,TGTGCCAGCAGCAGCGGGGGGGAGACAGATACGCAGTATTTT
NA,TRBJ2-1,TRBV10-1,NA,CASSESRGPEGNEQFF,TGCGCCAGCAGTGAGTCGCGCGGGCCAGAAGGTAATGAGCAGTTCTTC
NA,TRBJ2-1,TRBV7-3,NA,CASSSPLKNSGTSSYNEQFF,TGTGCCAGCAGCTCACCGCTCAAGAATTCCGGGACCTCCTCCTACAATGAGCAGTTCTTC
NA,TRBJ2-1,TRBV4-1,NA,CASSQVDEQFF,TGCGCCAGCAGCCAAGTTGATGAGCAGTTCTTC
NA,TRBJ1-3,TRBV4-1,few,CASSQGKNTIYF,TGCGCCAGCAGCCAAGGAAAAAACACCATATATTTT
TRBD1,TRBJ2-1,TRBV7-2,NA,CASSFGTGYNEQFF,TGTGCCAGCAGCTTCGGGACAGGGTACAATGAGCAGTTCTTC
NA,TRBJ2-1,TRBV4-3,NA,CASSQGRPREQFF,TGCGCCAGCAGCCAAGGCCGACCCCGGGAGCAGTTCTTC
NA,TRBJ2-5,TRBV7-2,NA,CASSLARQTQYF,TGTGCCAGCAGCTTAGCGCGGCAGACCCAGTACTTC
TRBD1,TRBJ1-1,TRBV6-5,few,CASSTTGFAEAFF,TGTGCCAGCAGCACGACAGGGTTCGCTGAAGCTTTCTTT
NA,TRBJ1-2,TRBV9,NA,CASSVGTNPGYGYTF,TGTGCCAGCAGCGTCGGGACAAACCCAGGCTATGGCTACACCTTC
TRBD2,TRBJ2-3,TRBV7-6,NA,CASRPMAGGGTDTQYF,TGTGCCAGCAGACCCATGGCGGGGGGAGGCACAGATACGCAGTATTTT
NA,TRBJ2-2,TRBV5-6,NA,CASSPSRNRNTGELFF,TGTGCCAGCAGCCCGTCTAGGAACCGGAACACCGGGGAGCTGTTTTTT
NA,TRBJ1-1,TRBV20-1,few,CSAWRGFGAFF,TGCAGTGCTTGGAGGGGGTTTGGAGCTTTCTTT
NA,TRBJ2-1,TRBV13,few,CASSLRRDFAEQFF,TGTGCCAGCAGCTTGAGGAGGGACTTCGCTGAGCAGTTCTTC
NA,TRBJ2-3,TRBV30,few,CAWSPGSTDTQYF,TGTGCCTGGAGCCCCGGGAGCACAGATACGCAGTATTTT
TRBD1,TRBJ2-1,TRBV13,NA,CASSLGFGTDASSYNEQFF,TGTGCCAGCAGCTTAGGCTTCGGGACAGATGCTAGCTCCTACAATGAGCAGTTCTTC
TRBD2,TRBJ2-3,TRBV7-2,NA,CASRPSGTPDTQYF,TGTGCCAGCAGGCCCAGCGGGACCCCAGATACGCAGTATTTT
NA,TRBJ1-5,TRBV27,NA,CASSPLGLGNQPQHF,TGTGCCAGCAGTCCGCTGGGGCTTGGCAATCAGCCCCAGCATTTT
NA,TRBJ1-1,TRBV20-1,NA,CARVVQAVAFF,TGCGCTCGTGTCGTTCAGGCGGTGGCTTTCTTT
NA,TRBJ1-4,TRBV30,NA,CAWGPTSSGVTNEKLFF,TGTGCCTGGGGACCTACAAGCTCAGGGGTGACTAATGAAAAACTGTTTTTT
NA,TRBJ1-1,TRBV30,NA,CAWVRQNTEAFF,TGTGCCTGGGTCCGACAGAACACTGAAGCTTTCTTT
TRBD2,TRBJ2-6,TRBV5-4,NA,CASSLELAGVRGANVLTF,TGTGCCAGCAGCTTGGAACTAGCGGGAGTTCGTGGGGCCAACGTCCTGACTTTC
NA,TRBJ1-2,TRBV4-1,NA,CASSPLPGNYGYTF,TGCGCCAGCAGCCCACTCCCGGGTAACTATGGCTACACCTTC
TRBD2,TRBJ2-5,TRBV6-5,NA,CASSPWTSAETQYF,TGTGCCAGCAGTCCTTGGACTAGCGCGGAGACCCAGTACTTC
NA,TRBJ1-6,TRBV15,once,CATSSERTALLGSPLHF,TGTGCCACCAGCAGTGAAAGGACGGCGCTTTTGGGGTCACCCCTCCACTTT
NA,TRBJ2-3,TRBV6-1,NA,CASSTHSTDTQYF,TGTGCCAGCAGCACTCATAGCACAGATACGCAGTATTTT
NA,TRBJ2-3,TRBV9,NA,CASKKIESTDTQYF,TGTGCCAGCAAGAAGATTGAAAGCACAGATACGCAGTATTTT
TRBD1,TRBJ1-1,TRBV7-9,NA,CASSLAGTGRTEAFF,TGTGCCAGCAGCTTAGCTGGGACAGGGAGGACTGAAGCTTTCTTT
NA,TRBJ1-1,TRBV30,many,CAWSVFRLNTEAFF,TGTGCCTGGAGTGTATTCAGGCTGAACACTGAAGCTTTCTTT
TRBD1,TRBJ1-5,TRBV2,few,CASSDDRERPQHF,TGTGCCAGCAGTGATGACAGGGAGCGGCCCCAGCATTTT